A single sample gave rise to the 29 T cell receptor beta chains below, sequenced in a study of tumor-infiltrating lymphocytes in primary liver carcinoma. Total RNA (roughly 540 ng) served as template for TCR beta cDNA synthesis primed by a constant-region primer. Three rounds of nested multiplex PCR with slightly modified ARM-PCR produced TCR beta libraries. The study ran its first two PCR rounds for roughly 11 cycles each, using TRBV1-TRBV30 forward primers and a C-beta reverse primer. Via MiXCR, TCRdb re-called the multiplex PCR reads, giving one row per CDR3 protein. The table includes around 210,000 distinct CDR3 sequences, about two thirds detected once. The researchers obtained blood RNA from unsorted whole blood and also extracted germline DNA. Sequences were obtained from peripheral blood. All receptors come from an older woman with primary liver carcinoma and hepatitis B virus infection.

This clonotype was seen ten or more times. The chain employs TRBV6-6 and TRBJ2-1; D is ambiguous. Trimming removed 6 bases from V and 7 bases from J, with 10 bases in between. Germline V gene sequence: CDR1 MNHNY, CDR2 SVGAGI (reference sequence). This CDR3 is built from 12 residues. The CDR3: CASSTLGNEQFF. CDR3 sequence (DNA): TGTGCCAGCAGCACTTTGGGTAATGAGCAGTTCTTC.

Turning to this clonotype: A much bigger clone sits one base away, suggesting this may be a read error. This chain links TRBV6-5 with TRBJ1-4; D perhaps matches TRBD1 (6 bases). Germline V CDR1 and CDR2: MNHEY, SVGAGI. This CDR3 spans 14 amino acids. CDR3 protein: CASSYGTTSEKLFF. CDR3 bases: TGTGCCAGCAGTTACGGGACAACTAGTGAAAAACTGTTTTTT.

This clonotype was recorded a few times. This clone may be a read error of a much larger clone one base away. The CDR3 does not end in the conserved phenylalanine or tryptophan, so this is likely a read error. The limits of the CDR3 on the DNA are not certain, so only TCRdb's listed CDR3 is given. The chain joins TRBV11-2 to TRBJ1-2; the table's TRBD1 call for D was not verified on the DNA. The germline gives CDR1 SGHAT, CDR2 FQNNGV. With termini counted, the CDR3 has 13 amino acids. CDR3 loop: CASSPDRAHGYAL.

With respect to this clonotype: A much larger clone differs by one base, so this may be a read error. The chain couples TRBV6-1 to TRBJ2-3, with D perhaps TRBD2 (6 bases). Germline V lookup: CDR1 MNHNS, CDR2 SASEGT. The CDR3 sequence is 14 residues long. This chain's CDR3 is CVSRERARTDTQYF. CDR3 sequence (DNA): TGTGTCAGCAGAGAGCGGGCCCGCACAGATACGCAGTATTTT.

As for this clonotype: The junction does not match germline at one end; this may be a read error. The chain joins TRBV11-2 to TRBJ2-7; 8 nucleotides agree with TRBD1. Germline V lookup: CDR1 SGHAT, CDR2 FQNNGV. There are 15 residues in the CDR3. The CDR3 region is CASSPDRTGPYERYF. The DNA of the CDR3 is TGTGCCAGCAGCCCCGACAGGACAGGGCCCTACGAGCGGTACTTC. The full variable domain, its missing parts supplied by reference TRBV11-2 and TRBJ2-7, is EAGVAQSPRYKIIEKRQSVAFWCNPISGHATLYWYQQILGQGPKLLIQFQNNGVVDDSQLPKDRFSAERLKGVDSTLKIQPAKLEDSAVYLCASSPDRTGPYERYFGPGTRLTVT.

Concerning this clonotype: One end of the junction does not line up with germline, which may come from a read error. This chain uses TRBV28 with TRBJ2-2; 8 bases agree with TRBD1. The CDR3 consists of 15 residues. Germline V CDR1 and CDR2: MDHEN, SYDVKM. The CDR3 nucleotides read TGTGCCAGCAGTCATAGGACAGGGAACGCCGGGGAGCTGTTTTTT. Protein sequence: CASSHRTGNAGELFF.

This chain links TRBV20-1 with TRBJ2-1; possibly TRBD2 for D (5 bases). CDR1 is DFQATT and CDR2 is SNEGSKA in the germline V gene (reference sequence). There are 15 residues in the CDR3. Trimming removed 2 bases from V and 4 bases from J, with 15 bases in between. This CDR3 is CSARTTSGSYNEQFF. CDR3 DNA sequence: TGCAGTGCTAGAACAACTAGTGGATCTTACAATGAGCAGTTCTTC.

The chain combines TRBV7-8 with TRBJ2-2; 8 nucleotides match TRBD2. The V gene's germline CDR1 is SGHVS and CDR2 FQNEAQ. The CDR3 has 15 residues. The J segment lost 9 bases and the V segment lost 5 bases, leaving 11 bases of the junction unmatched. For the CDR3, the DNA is TGTGCCAGCAGCCACGGACTAGCTGAGGTCCGGGAGCTGTTTTTT. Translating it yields CASSHGLAEVRELFF.

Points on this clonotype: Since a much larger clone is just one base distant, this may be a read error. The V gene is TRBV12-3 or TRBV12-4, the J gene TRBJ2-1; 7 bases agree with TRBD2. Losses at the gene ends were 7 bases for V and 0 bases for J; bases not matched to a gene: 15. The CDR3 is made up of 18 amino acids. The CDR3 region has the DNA TGTGCCAGCACCGAGGGTAGGGATGGACTAGGCTCCTACAATGAGCAGTTCTTC. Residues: CASTEGRDGLGSYNEQFF.

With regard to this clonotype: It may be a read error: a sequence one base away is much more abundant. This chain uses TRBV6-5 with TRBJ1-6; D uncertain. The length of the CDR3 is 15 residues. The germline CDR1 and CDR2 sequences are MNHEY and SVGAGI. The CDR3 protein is CASSIGDAYNSSLHF. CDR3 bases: TGTGCCAGCAGCATAGGCGACGCCTATAATTCATCCCTCCACTTT.

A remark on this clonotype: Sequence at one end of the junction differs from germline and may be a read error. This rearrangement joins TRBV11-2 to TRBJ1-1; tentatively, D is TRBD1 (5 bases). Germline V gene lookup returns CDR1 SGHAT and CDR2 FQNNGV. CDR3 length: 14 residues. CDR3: CANSLHRPNTEAFF. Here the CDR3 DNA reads TGTGCCAACAGCTTACACAGGCCGAATACTGAAGCTTTCTTT.

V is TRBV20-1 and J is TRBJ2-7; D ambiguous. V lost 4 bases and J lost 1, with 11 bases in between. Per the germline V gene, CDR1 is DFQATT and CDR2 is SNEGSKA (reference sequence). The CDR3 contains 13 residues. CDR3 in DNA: TGCAGTGCTACTAACGTCCATTCCTACGAGCAGTACTTC. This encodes CSATNVHSYEQYF.

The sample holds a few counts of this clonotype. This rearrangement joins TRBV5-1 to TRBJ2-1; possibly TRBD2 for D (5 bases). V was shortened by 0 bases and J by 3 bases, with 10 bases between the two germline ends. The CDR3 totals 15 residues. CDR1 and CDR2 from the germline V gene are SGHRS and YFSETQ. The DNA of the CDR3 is TGCGCCAGCAGCTTGGAAGCGGCCTACTACAATGAGCAGTTCTTC. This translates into CASSLEAAYYNEQFF.

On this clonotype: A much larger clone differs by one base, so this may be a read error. Written as DNA, the CDR3 is TGCAGCGTACTAGCGGGAGGGGGCGAGAAGTACTTC. It encodes CSVLAGGGEKYF. The chain employs TRBV29-1 and TRBJ2-7, with 13 bases matching TRBD2. Germline values: CDR1 SQVTM, CDR2 ANQGSEA. The CDR3 is made up of 12 amino acids.

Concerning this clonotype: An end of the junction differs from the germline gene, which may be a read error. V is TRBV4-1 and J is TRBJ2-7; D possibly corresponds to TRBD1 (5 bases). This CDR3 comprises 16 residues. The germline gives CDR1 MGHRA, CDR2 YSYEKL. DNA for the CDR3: TGCACCAGCAGCCAGGGAATGGGTGGATTCTCCTACGAGCAATACTTC. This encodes CTSSQGMGGFSYEQYF.

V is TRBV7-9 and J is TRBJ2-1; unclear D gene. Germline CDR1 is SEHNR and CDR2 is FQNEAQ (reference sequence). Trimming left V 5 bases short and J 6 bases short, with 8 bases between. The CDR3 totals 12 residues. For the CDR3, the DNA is TGTGCCAGCAGCACCGCGGCCAATGAGCAGTTCTTC. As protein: CASSTAANEQFF.

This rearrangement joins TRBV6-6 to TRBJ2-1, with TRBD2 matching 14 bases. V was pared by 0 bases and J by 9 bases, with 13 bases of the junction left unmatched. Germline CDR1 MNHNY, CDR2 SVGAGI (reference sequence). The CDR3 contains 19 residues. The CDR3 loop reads CASSYSNPGTSGSAGEQFF. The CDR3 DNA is TGTGCCAGCAGTTACTCGAACCCCGGGACTAGCGGGAGCGCTGGTGAGCAGTTCTTC.

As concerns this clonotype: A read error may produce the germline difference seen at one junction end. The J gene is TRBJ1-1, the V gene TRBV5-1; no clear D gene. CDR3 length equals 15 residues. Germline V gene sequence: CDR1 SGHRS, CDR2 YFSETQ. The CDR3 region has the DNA TGCGCCAGCAGCCCGGGGTGGGGTAAAAACACTGAAGCTATCTTT. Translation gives CASSPGWGKNTEAIF.

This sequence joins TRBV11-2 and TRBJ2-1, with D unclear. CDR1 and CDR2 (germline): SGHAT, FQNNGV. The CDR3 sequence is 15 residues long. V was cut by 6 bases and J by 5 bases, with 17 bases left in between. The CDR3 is CASSFGVRSNNEQFF. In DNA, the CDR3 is TGTGCCAGCAGTTTTGGGGTTCGATCTAACAATGAGCAGTTCTTC.

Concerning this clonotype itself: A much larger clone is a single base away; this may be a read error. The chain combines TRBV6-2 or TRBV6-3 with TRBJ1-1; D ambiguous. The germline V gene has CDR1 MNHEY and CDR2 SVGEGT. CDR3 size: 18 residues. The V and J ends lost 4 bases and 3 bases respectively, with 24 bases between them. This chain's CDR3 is CASSFPFLRAATDTEAFF. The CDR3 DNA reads TGTGCCAGCAGTTTCCCTTTTCTGCGGGCGGCCACGGACACTGAAGCTTTCTTT.

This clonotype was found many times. CDR3 sequence: CASSWRQGPFYEQYF. DNA for the CDR3: TGTGCCAGCAGCTGGAGACAGGGGCCCTTCTACGAGCAGTACTTC. The V gene is TRBV5-6, the J gene TRBJ2-7; TRBD1 agrees at 8 bases. Trimming took 3 bases from V and 3 from J; bases not matched to a gene: 8. The CDR3 has 15 amino acids. Germline V gene lookup returns CDR1 SGHDT and CDR2 YYEEEE. Drawing the rest from reference TRBV5-6 and TRBJ2-7, the complete variable domain is DAGVTQSPTHLIKTRGQQVTLRCSPKSGHDTVSWYQQALGQGPQFIFQYYEEEERQRGNFPDRFSGHQFPNYSSELNVNALLLGDSALYLCASSWRQGPFYEQYFGPGTRLTVT.

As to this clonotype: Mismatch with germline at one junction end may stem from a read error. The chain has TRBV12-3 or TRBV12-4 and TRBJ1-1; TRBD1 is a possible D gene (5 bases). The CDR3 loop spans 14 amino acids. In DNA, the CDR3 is TGTGCCAGCAGTCGGGGCAAGGGGAACACTGAAGTTTTCTTT. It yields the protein CASSRGKGNTEVFF.

In DNA, the CDR3 is TGTGCCAGCAGCGAGCGACTCCAGTTCGGGCGGTACTTC. Its translation is CASSERLQFGRYF. This chain links TRBV6-6 with TRBJ2-7; the D is unclear. Germline V gene data show CDR1 as MNHNY and CDR2 as SVGAGI (reference sequence). There are 13 residues in the CDR3. V was pared by 6 bases and J by 12 bases, with 21 bases between.

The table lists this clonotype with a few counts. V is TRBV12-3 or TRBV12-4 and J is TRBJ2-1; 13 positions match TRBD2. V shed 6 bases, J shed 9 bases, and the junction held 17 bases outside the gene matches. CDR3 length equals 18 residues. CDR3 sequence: CASRQTSGRGPLEGEQFF. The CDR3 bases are TGTGCCAGCAGGCAAACTAGCGGGAGGGGCCCCCTCGAGGGTGAGCAGTTCTTC.

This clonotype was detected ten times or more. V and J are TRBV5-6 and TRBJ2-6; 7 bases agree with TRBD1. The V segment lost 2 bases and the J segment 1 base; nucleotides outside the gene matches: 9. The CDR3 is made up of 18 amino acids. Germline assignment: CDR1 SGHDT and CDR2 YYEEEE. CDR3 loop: CASSLSGGSLSGANVLTF. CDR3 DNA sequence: TGTGCCAGCAGCTTATCAGGGGGTTCTCTATCTGGGGCCAACGTCCTGACTTTC.

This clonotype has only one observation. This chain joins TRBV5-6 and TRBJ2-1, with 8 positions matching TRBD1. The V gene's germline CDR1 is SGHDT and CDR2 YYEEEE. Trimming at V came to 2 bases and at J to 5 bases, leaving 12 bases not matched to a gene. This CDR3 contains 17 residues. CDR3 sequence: CASSFRGIGTGHNEQFF. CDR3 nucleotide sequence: TGTGCCAGCAGCTTTAGGGGAATCGGGACAGGTCACAATGAGCAGTTCTTC.

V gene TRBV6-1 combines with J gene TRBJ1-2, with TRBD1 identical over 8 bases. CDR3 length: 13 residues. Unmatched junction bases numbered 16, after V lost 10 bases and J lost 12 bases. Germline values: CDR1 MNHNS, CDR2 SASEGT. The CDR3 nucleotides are TGTGCCACCCTGGAGGACAGGGCCTATGGTCACACCTTC. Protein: CATLEDRAYGHTF.

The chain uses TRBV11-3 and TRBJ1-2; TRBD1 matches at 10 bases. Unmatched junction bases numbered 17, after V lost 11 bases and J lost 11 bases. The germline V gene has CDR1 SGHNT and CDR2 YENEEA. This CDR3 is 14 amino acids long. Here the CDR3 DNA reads TGTGCCGACAGCTTCCCGACAGGGGGCATTGGATACACCTTC. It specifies CADSFPTGGIGYTF.

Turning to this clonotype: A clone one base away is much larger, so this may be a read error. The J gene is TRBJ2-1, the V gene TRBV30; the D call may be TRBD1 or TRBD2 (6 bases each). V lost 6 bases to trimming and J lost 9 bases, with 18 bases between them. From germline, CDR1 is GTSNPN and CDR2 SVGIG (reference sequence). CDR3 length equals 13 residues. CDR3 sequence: CACTEGGWGEQFF. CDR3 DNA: TGTGCCTGTACGGAGGGGGGCTGGGGTGAGCAGTTCTTC.